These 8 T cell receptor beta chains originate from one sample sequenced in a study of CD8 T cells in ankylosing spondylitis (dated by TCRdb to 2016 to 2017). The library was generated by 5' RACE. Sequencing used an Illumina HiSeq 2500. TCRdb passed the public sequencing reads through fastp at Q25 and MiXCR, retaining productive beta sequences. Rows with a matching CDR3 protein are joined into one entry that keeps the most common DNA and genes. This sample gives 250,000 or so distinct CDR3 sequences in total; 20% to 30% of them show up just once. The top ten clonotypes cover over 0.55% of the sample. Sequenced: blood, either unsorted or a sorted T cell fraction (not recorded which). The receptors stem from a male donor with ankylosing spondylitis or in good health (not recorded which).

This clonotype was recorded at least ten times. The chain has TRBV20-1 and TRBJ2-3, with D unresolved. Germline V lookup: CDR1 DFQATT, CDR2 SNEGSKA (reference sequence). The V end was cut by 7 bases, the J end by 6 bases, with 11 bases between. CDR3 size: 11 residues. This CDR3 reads CSGLSLDTQYF. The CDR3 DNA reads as TGCAGTGGACTGTCGTTGGATACGCAGTATTTT.

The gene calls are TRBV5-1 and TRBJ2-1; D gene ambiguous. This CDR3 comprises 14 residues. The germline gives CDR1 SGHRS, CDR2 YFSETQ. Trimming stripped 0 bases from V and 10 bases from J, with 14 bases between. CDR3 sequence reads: CASSLGVGTREQFF. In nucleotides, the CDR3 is TGCGCCAGCAGCTTGGGGGTCGGAACCCGGGAGCAGTTCTTC.

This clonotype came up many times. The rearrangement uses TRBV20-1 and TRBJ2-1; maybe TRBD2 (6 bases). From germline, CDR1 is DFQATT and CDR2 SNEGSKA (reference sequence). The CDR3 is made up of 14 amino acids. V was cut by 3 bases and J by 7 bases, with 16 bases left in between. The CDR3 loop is CSARGTDGRNEQFF. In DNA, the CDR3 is TGCAGTGCTAGGGGGACTGACGGTCGTAATGAGCAGTTCTTC.

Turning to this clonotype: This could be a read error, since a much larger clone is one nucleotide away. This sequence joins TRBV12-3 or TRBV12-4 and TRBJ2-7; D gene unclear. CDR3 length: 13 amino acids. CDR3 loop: CACSLRIYYEQYF. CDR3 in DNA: TGTGCCTGCAGTTTGCGAATCTACTACGAGCAGTACTTC.

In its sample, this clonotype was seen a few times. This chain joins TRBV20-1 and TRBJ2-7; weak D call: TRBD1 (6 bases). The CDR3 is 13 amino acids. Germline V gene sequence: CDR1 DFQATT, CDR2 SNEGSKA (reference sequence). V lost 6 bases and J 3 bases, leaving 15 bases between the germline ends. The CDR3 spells CSARDILGYEQYF. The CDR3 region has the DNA TGCAGTGCGAGGGACATCCTAGGCTACGAGCAGTACTTC.

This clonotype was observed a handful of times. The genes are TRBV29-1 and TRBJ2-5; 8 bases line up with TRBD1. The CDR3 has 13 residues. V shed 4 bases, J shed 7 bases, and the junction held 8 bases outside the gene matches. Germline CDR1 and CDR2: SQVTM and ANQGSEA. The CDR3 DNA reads TGCAGCGTTGTTGGTGGACAGGGTGTGACCCAGTACTTC. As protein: CSVVGGQGVTQYF.

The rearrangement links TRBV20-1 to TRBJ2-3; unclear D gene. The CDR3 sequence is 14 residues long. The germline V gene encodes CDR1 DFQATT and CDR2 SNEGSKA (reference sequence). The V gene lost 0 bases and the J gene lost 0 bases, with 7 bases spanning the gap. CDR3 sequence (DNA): TGCAGTGCTAGAGATTCCAGAAGCACAGATACGCAGTATTTT. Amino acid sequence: CSARDSRSTDTQYF.

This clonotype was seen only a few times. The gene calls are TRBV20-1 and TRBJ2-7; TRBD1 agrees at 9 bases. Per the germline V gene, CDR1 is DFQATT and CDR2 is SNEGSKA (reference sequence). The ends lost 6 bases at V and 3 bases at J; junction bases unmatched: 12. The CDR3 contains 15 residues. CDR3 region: CSAQAPTGGDYEQYF. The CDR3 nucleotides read TGCAGTGCCCAAGCCCCGACAGGGGGAGACTACGAGCAGTACTTC.